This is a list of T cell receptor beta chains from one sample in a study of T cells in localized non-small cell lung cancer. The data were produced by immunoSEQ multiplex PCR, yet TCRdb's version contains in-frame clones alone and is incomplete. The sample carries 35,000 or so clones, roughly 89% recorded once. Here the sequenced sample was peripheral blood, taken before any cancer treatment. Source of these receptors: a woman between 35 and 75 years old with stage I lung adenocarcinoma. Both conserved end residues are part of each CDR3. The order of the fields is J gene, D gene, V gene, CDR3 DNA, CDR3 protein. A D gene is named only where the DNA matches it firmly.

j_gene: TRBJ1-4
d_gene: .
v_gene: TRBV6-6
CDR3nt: TGTGCCAGCAGTTATGTGATGAGGGGTGGAGAAAAACTGTTTTTT
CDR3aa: CASSYVMRGGEKLFF

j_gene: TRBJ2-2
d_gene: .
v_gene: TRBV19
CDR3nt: TGTGCCAGCACTTTCCTCCGGGACCCCCAGGTTGGGGAGCTGTTTTTT
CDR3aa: CASTFLRDPQVGELFF

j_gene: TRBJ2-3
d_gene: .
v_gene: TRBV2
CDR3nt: TGTGCCAGCAGTGAGCGCCTAACCCCCCGTACTAGCACAGATACGCAGTATTTT
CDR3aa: CASSERLTPRTSTDTQYF

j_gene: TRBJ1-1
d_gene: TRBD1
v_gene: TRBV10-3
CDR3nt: TGTGCCATCAGTAGACAGGGAGCGAACACTGAAGCTTTCTTT
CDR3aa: CAISRQGANTEAFF

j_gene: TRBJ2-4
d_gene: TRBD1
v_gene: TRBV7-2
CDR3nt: TGTGCCAGCAGCTCGGACAGGCAAAACATTCAGTACTTC
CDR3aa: CASSSDRQNIQYF

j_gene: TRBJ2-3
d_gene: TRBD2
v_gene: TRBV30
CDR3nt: TGTGCCTGGAGTAAGCCGGGACTAGCGGGGGACACAGATACGCAGTATTTT
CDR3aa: CAWSKPGLAGDTDTQYF

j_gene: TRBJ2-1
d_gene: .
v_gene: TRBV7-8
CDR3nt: TGTGCCAGCAGCTTATTGGTACTTAACAATGAGCAGTTCTTC
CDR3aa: CASSLLVLNNEQFF

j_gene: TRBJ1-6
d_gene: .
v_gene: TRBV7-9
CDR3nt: TGTGCCAGCAGCTTAAATGGCAGGGGACCTAATTCACCCCTCCACTTT
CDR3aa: CASSLNGRGPNSPLHF

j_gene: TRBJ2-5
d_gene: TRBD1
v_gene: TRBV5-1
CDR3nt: TGCGCCAGCAGCGCTGACAGGGTCGAAGAGACCCAGTACTTC
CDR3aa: CASSADRVEETQYF

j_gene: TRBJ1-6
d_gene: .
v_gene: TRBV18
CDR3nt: TGTGCCAGCTCACCGACGGGGGACTCACCCCTCCACTTT
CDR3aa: CASSPTGDSPLHF

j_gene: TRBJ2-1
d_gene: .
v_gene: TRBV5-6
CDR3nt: TGTGCCAGCAGCTTGATGGCAGCCTCCTACAATGAGCAGTTCTTC
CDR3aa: CASSLMAASYNEQFF